These 26 T cell receptor beta chains originate from one sample sequenced in a study of OX40 agonist ivuxolimab in advanced cancers. The repertoire was sequenced with immunoSEQ multiplex PCR; TCRdb's copy has only in-frame clones and lacks some. The table records about 36,000 clones, approximately 79% of them present only once. The sequencing used CD4+ or CD8+ T cells sorted from blood, collected in a trial of the OX40 agonist ivuxolimab. These receptors originate from an adult with an advanced solid tumor such as melanoma, head and neck, liver or kidney cancer.

A few counts support this clone. The J gene is TRBJ1-2, the V gene TRBV7-6; TRBD1 aligns across 8 bases. The CDR3 loop spans 14 amino acids. Looked up from germline, CDR1 is SGHVS and CDR2 is FNYEAQ. The V and J ends lost 0 bases and 6 bases, in that order; junction bases with no gene match: 3. Here the CDR3 reads CASSLAAQGDGYTF. The CDR3 nucleotides are TGTGCCAGCAGCTTAGCCGCACAGGGGGATGGCTACACCTTC.

This clone has a single count. The chain couples TRBV10-1 to TRBJ2-5; 8 nucleotides agree with TRBD2. J gave up 7 bases and V 2 bases, and 12 bases lay outside the gene matches. CDR1 and CDR2 (germline): WNHNN, SYGVQD (reference sequence). The CDR3 length is 16 residues. The DNA for the CDR3 is TGCGCCAGCAGTGAGGGTAGCGGGGACCTCCGGCGGACCCAGTACTTC. Protein product: CASSEGSGDLRRTQYF.

V and J are TRBV10-1 and TRBJ2-1; D is possibly TRBD1 or TRBD2 (5 bases each). The CDR3 is made up of 19 amino acids. Germline-derived CDR1 and CDR2 are WNHNN and SYGVQD (reference sequence). V was shortened by 0 bases and J by 6 bases, with 24 bases between the two germline ends. CDR3 protein: CASSESKSQLGDPINEQFF. The CDR3 DNA follows: TGCGCCAGCAGTGAGTCGAAGTCCCAGTTAGGGGACCCTATCAATGAGCAGTTCTTC.

V gene TRBV4-1 combines with J gene TRBJ2-7; tentative D call: TRBD2 (6 bases). The CDR3 runs to 15 residues. The V end was cut by 7 bases, the J end by 6 bases, with 22 bases between. Per the germline V gene, CDR1 is MGHRA and CDR2 is YSYEKL. DNA of the CDR3: TGCGCCAGCAACTCTAGGGGTGGACTATCCGCCGAGCAGTACTTC. Translating gives CASNSRGGLSAEQYF.

The V and J genes are TRBV5-5 and TRBJ2-7, with TRBD1 matching 8 bases. The CDR3 totals 14 residues. After removal of 2 bases from V and 3 bases from J, the junction contained 4 bases not matched to a gene. The germline gives CDR1 SGHKS, CDR2 YYEKEE (reference sequence). This CDR3 is CASSFQDRVYEQYF. The DNA for the CDR3 is TGTGCCAGCAGCTTTCAGGACAGGGTCTACGAGCAGTACTTC.

This clone was observed a single time. This sequence joins TRBV5-6 and TRBJ1-3; perhaps TRBD1 as D (6 bases). This CDR3 has 15 residues. In germline, CDR1 is SGHDT, CDR2 YYEEEE. The ends were cut back, 4 bases at V and 0 bases at J, with 11 bases in the middle. The CDR3 sequence: CASSGQFVSGNTIYF. The CDR3 DNA follows: TGTGCCAGCAGCGGACAGTTTGTCTCTGGAAACACCATATATTTT. The full variable domain, completed using reference TRBV5-6 and TRBJ1-3, is DAGVTQSPTHLIKTRGQQVTLRCSPKSGHDTVSWYQQALGQGPQFIFQYYEEEERQRGNFPDRFSGHQFPNYSSELNVNALLLGDSALYLCASSGQFVSGNTIYFGEGSWLTVV.

This clone is termed medium-sized (0.01 to 0.1%). The CDR3 protein is CASSLEGAGRSPLHF. DNA for the CDR3: TGCGCCAGCAGCTTGGAGGGGGCAGGGAGGTCACCCCTCCACTTT. The rearrangement links TRBV5-1 to TRBJ1-6; TRBD1 matches 7 bases. Germline CDR1 SGHRS, CDR2 YFSETQ. V lost 0 bases and J lost 10; bases outside the gene matches: 7. This CDR3 is 15 amino acids long.

This chain links TRBV6-5 with TRBJ2-1; 12 bases match TRBD1. This CDR3 is built from 13 residues. Germline CDR1 MNHEY, CDR2 SVGAGI. Trimming cost V 7 bases and J 9 bases; bases outside gene matches: 4. CDR3 nucleotides: TGTGCCAGCACTCGGGACAGGGGGCTTGAGCAGTTCTTC. It is translated as CASTRDRGLEQFF.

The chain carries TRBV25-1 and TRBJ2-3; D unresolved. Germline V lookup: CDR1 MGHDK, CDR2 SYGVNS. V lost 4 bases, J lost 3 bases, and 14 bases lay in between. The CDR3 runs 15 residues. The CDR3 DNA is TGTGCCAGCAGTGGGAGTGGGCTAGGGACAGATACGCAGTATTTT. As protein: CASSGSGLGTDTQYF.

The genes are TRBV9 and TRBJ2-3; D remains unclear. The ends were cut back, 7 bases at V and 5 bases at J, with 17 bases in the middle. Germline V gene data show CDR1 as SGDLS and CDR2 as YYNGEE. The CDR3 runs to 14 residues. CDR3 nucleotide sequence: TGTGCCAGCGGATCTACCCTGGCGCAAGATACGCAGTATTTT. Protein product: CASGSTLAQDTQYF. Drawing the rest from reference TRBV9 and TRBJ2-3, the complete variable domain is DSGVTQTPKHLITATGQRVTLRCSPRSGDLSVYWYQQSLDQGLQFLIQYYNGEERAKGNILERFSAQQFPDLHSELNLSSLELGDSALYFCASGSTLAQDTQYFGPGTRLTVL.

Concerning this clone: Mismatch with germline at one junction end may stem from a read error. The genes are TRBV10-3 and TRBJ1-6, with D maybe TRBD1 (5 bases). Germline V gene lookup returns CDR1 ENHRY and CDR2 SYGVKD. The CDR3 is made up of 13 amino acids. In nucleotides, the CDR3 is TGTGCCAGCAGTACCAGGGTAAACTCACCCCTCCACTTT. Its translation is CASSTRVNSPLHF.

The chain recombines TRBV4-1 with TRBJ2-7; 8 bases fit TRBD1. The CDR3 totals 19 residues. V gave up 1 base and J gave up 0 bases; unmatched junction bases: 14. The V gene's germline CDR1 is MGHRA and CDR2 YSYEKL. This chain's CDR3 is CASSQAYPFGTGSSYEQYF. Written as DNA, the CDR3 is TGCGCCAGCAGCCAAGCCTACCCCTTCGGGACAGGATCCTCCTACGAGCAGTACTTC.

The V call is TRBV10-3, the J call TRBJ1-5; D is unclear. There are 13 residues in the CDR3. V lost 4 bases, J lost 9 bases, and 13 bases lay in between. The germline V gene has CDR1 ENHRY and CDR2 SYGVKD. The CDR3 loop is CAISVNGVGPQHF. The CDR3 DNA sequence: TGTGCCATCAGTGTGAACGGAGTGGGGCCCCAGCATTTT.

A single count supports this clone. The chain joins TRBV7-8 to TRBJ1-5, with 10 bases matching TRBD1. Per the germline V gene, CDR1 is SGHVS and CDR2 is FQNEAQ. The ends lost 5 bases at V and 5 bases at J; junction bases unmatched: 9. The CDR3 runs to 16 residues. The CDR3 DNA sequence: TGTGCCAGCAGCGCACTCACCGGGACAGGGGATCAGCCCCAGCATTTT. Amino acid sequence: CASSALTGTGDQPQHF.

This chain connects TRBV15 to TRBJ1-1; no definite D call. This CDR3 region has 21 residues. Germline V gene lookup returns CDR1 LNHNV and CDR2 YYDKDF (reference sequence). Between the trimmed V and J ends, which lost 0 bases and 2 bases, there was a span of 28 bases. The CDR3 sequence is CATSRDPWTLMETSFNTEAFF. CDR3 sequence (DNA): TGTGCCACCAGCAGAGATCCCTGGACCCTGATGGAGACATCTTTTAACACTGAAGCTTTCTTT. Looking up the rest from reference TRBV15 and TRBJ1-1 gives the full variable domain: DAMVIQNPRYQVTQFGKPVTLSCSQTLNHNVMYWYQQKSSQAPKLLFHYYDKDFNNEADTPDNFQSRRPNTSFCFLDIRSPGLGDTAMYLCATSRDPWTLMETSFNTEAFFGQGTRLTVV.

V is TRBV28 and J is TRBJ2-7; TRBD1 matches at 9 bases. V trimming: 2 bases; J trimming: 3 bases; junction bases outside the gene matches: 5. Germline CDR1 and CDR2: MDHEN and SYDVKM. The CDR3 is 15 residues long. The CDR3 sequence is CASSLIGQGYYEQYF. CDR3 in DNA: TGTGCCAGCAGTTTAATCGGACAGGGGTACTACGAGCAGTACTTC.

This chain connects TRBV19 to TRBJ2-7; the D is unclear. This CDR3 is built from 14 residues. Germline V CDR1 and CDR2: LNHDA, SQIVND (reference sequence). V gave up 3 bases and J gave up 3 bases, with 12 bases separating them. The CDR3 region has the DNA TGTGCCAGTAGTATTAAAGGCAGGAGCTACGAGCAGTACTTC. This codes for CASSIKGRSYEQYF. Full variable domain (missing parts from reference TRBV19 and TRBJ2-7): DGGITQSPKYLFRKEGQNVTLSCEQNLNHDAMYWYRQDPGQGLRLIYYSQIVNDFQKGDIAEGYSVSREKKESFPLTVTSAQKNPTAFYLCASSIKGRSYEQYFGPGTRLTVT.

CDR3 region: CASSRGGTMNTEAFF. In DNA form, the CDR3 reads TGCGCCAGCAGTCGTGGAGGGACGATGAACACTGAAGCTTTCTTT. The genes are TRBV23-1 and TRBJ1-1; a possible D gene is TRBD1 (5 bases). TRBV23-1 is assigned to the ORF class and has an uncertain function. CDR3 length: 15 amino acids. V shed 4 bases and J shed 0 bases, with 12 bases lying between them.

This clone came up once. This sequence joins TRBV28 and TRBJ1-2; D gene unclear. The ends were cut back, 3 bases at V and 5 bases at J, with 10 bases in the middle. The CDR3 extends over 13 amino acids. From germline, CDR1 is MDHEN and CDR2 SYDVKM. CDR3 sequence: CASSFGRVYGYTF. CDR3 coding DNA: TGTGCCAGCAGTTTCGGGAGGGTGTATGGCTACACCTTC.

The CDR3: CASSPLAGIGLDTQYF. The CDR3 nucleotides are TGTGCCAGCAGCCCTTTGGCGGGGATAGGGCTTGATACGCAGTATTTT. V is TRBV27 and J is TRBJ2-3; the D gene is possibly TRBD2 (6 bases). Germline values: CDR1 MNHEY, CDR2 SMNVEV (reference sequence). The length of the CDR3 is 16 residues. Trimming took off 6 bases at V and 6 bases at J, with 22 bases between the two ends.

This sequence joins TRBV19 and TRBJ1-5; D might be TRBD1 (5 bases). The V gene lost 0 bases and the J gene lost 4 bases, with 7 bases spanning the gap. Germline CDR1 is LNHDA and CDR2 is SQIVND (reference sequence). The CDR3 has 14 residues. The CDR3 DNA reads as TGTGCCAGTAGTATAGATAAGGGGAATCAGCCCCAGCATTTT. It is translated as CASSIDKGNQPQHF.

V usage is TRBV6-5 and J usage is TRBJ1-2; D is possibly TRBD1 (5 bases). Per germline, CDR1 MNHEY and CDR2 SVGAGI. V was clipped by 2 bases and J by 2 bases, with 12 bases between them. The CDR3 spans 15 residues. The CDR3 here is CASSYEGTGNYGYTF. The CDR3 DNA follows: TGTGCCAGCAGTTACGAAGGGACGGGAAACTATGGCTACACCTTC.

The chain joins TRBV14 to TRBJ2-1; 9 nucleotides match TRBD2. The J segment lost 4 bases and the V segment lost 5 bases, leaving 6 bases of the junction unmatched. Germline CDR1 reads SGHDN; CDR2 reads FVKESK. The CDR3 extends over 15 amino acids. CDR3 bases: TGTGCCAGCAGCGGAAGCGGGGGGCGGTACAATGAGCAGTTCTTC. Its protein product is CASSGSGGRYNEQFF.

This clone was observed a few times. CDR3 region: CASSPDGRPSTDTQYF. DNA for the CDR3: TGCGCCAGCAGCCCCGACGGTCGGCCGAGCACAGATACGCAGTATTTT. This rearrangement joins TRBV4-1 to TRBJ2-3; D ambiguous. This CDR3 comprises 16 residues. CDR1 and CDR2 (germline): MGHRA, YSYEKL. Trimming left V 4 bases short and J 0 bases short, with 14 bases between.

CDR3 bases: TGTGCCAGCAGTCCCGACAGGGAGGGGACCTACGAGCAGTACTTC. This gives the protein CASSPDREGTYEQYF. The chain carries TRBV6-1 and TRBJ2-7; the D call may be TRBD1 or TRBD2 (7 bases each). The length of the CDR3 is 15 residues. Per the germline V gene, CDR1 is MNHNS and CDR2 is SASEGT. V lost 5 bases to trimming and J lost 2 bases, with 16 bases between them.

This clone appeared a single time. The V call is TRBV19, the J call TRBJ1-2, with D maybe TRBD1 (5 bases). This CDR3 region has 12 residues. Trimming cost V 8 bases and J 7 bases, with 14 bases left between them. Germline CDR1 and CDR2: LNHDA and SQIVND (reference sequence). CDR3 amino acids: CASGPQGPGYTF. Here the CDR3 DNA reads TGTGCCAGTGGTCCCCAGGGTCCTGGCTACACCTTC.